These 4 T cell receptor beta chains share one sample of origin, sequenced in a study of cytomegalovirus exposure and HLA in healthy donors. Amplification used 60 Vbeta primers and 13 Jbeta primers. Libraries were prepared by immunoSEQ multiplex PCR; TCRdb keeps only in-frame clonotypes and omits some of them. The top ten hold around 2.4% of the sample, which has 150,000 to 200,000 clones, 65% to 85% seen once. The specimen was PBMCs. These receptors all stem from a man between 60 and 75 years old in good health and CMV-seronegative.

The V call is TRBV13, the J call TRBJ2-7; 7 bases line up with TRBD1. V trimming: 5 bases; J trimming: 1 base; junction bases outside the gene matches: 5. Looked up from germline, CDR1 is PRHDT and CDR2 is FYEKMQ (reference sequence). This CDR3 region has 14 residues. DNA of the CDR3: TGTGCCAGCAGCCAGAGGGGGCGATCCTACGAGCAGTACTTC. Translating it yields CASSQRGRSYEQYF. Together with reference TRBV13 and TRBJ2-7, the CDR3 gives the full variable domain: AAGVIQSPRHLIKEKRETATLKCYPIPRHDTVYWYQQGPGQDPQFLISFYEKMQSDKGSIPDRFSAQQFSDYHSELNMSSLELGDSALYFCASSQRGRSYEQYFGPGTRLTVT.

The chain uses TRBV2 and TRBJ1-2, with a tentative D call TRBD1 (5 bases). This CDR3 is 15 amino acids long. The V and J ends lost 2 bases and 1 base respectively, with 11 bases between them. Germline values: CDR1 SNHLY, CDR2 FYNNEI. CDR3 residues: CASSETSGNNYGYTF. CDR3 DNA: TGTGCCAGCAGTGAAACTTCAGGGAATAACTATGGCTACACCTTC.

Regarding this clone: Distinct nucleotide sequences in the sample also encode this CDR3. The chain joins TRBV19 to TRBJ1-2, with D unclear. V lost 3 bases, J lost 2 bases, and 7 bases lay in between. The V gene's germline CDR1 is LNHDA and CDR2 SQIVND (reference sequence). CDR3 length: 13 amino acids. CDR3 protein: CASSMTGNYGYTF. CDR3 DNA sequence: TGTGCCAGTAGTATGACGGGGAACTATGGCTACACCTTC.

The chain links TRBV6-5 to TRBJ2-1, with 9 bases identical to TRBD1. The germline V gene has CDR1 MNHEY and CDR2 SVGAGI. V gave up 6 bases and J gave up 2 bases; unmatched junction bases: 5. The CDR3 is made up of 15 amino acids. CDR3 in amino acids: CASRNTGGPYNEQFF. The CDR3 DNA reads TGTGCCAGCAGAAATACAGGGGGCCCCTACAATGAGCAGTTCTTC.